A single sample is the source of the 11 T cell receptor beta chains below, sequenced in a study of technical replicates of blood from a handful of donors. Sequencing used immunoSEQ multiplex PCR; TCRdb keeps in-frame clones, though not all of them. The data hold 65,000 to 95,000 clones, with roughly 93% observed a single time. Sequencing was carried out using T cells isolated from PBMCs. The receptors stem from a human donor in good health.

This clone appeared a single time. The chain has TRBV30 and TRBJ2-6; perhaps TRBD2 as D (5 bases). The CDR3 covers 19 residues. CDR1 and CDR2 from the germline V gene are GTSNPN and SVGIG (reference sequence). V was cut by 2 bases and J by 0 bases, with 20 bases left in between. The chain's CDR3 is CAWSSQLPGKSSGANVLTF. Here the CDR3 DNA reads TGTGCCTGGAGTTCACAACTGCCGGGAAAAAGCTCTGGGGCCAACGTCCTGACTTTC. The entire variable domain, with the rest obtained from reference TRBV30 and TRBJ2-6, is as follows: SQTIHQWPATLVQPVGSPLSLECTVEGTSNPNLYWYRQAAGRGLQLLFYSVGIGQISSEVPQNLSASRPQDRQFILSSKKLLLSDSGFYLCAWSSQLPGKSSGANVLTFGAGSRLTVL.

This chain joins TRBV28 and TRBJ2-3; 12 bases map to TRBD2. The V and J ends lost 6 bases and 2 bases, in that order; junction bases with no gene match: 3. In germline, CDR1 is MDHEN, CDR2 SYDVKM. The CDR3 has 15 amino acids. CDR3 sequence (DNA): TGTGCCAGCAGGACTAGCGGGAGTCTCACAGATACGCAGTATTTT. It is translated as CASRTSGSLTDTQYF. Full variable domain (remainder filled in from reference TRBV28 and TRBJ2-3): DVKVTQSSRYLVKRTGEKVFLECVQDMDHENMFWYRQDPGLGLRLIYFSYDVKMKEKGDIPEGYSVSREKKERFSLILESASTNQTSMYLCASRTSGSLTDTQYFGPGTRLTVL.

The chain uses TRBV7-9 and TRBJ2-5; TRBD1 matches 9 bases. The ends lost 8 bases at V and 3 bases at J; junction bases unmatched: 10. Germline CDR1 is SEHNR and CDR2 is FQNEAQ (reference sequence). The CDR3 is 15 amino acids. This CDR3 is CASASPDRGKETQYF. The CDR3 DNA reads as TGTGCCAGCGCTTCCCCGGACAGGGGAAAAGAGACCCAGTACTTC.

The chain joins TRBV2 to TRBJ2-7; a possible D gene is TRBD2 (5 bases). The V and J ends lost 2 bases and 3 bases respectively, with 14 bases between them. The CDR3 is 15 amino acids. CDR1 is SNHLY and CDR2 is FYNNEI in the germline V gene. The CDR3 DNA reads as TGTGCCAGCAGTGAACTAGCCGCAACCCTCTACGAGCAGTACTTC. Translated, it gives CASSELAATLYEQYF.

This clone was recorded only once. The chain has TRBV29-1 and TRBJ2-2; 8 bases line up with TRBD1. The germline V gene encodes CDR1 SQVTM and CDR2 ANQGSEA. The CDR3 length is 16 residues. V trimming: 4 bases; J trimming: 5 bases; junction bases outside the gene matches: 12. This chain's CDR3 is CSVVITDRVLTGELFF. The CDR3 DNA reads TGCAGCGTTGTAATAACGGACAGGGTACTTACCGGGGAGCTGTTTTTT.

The chain carries TRBV11-3 and TRBJ2-1, with TRBD2 matching over 7 bases. With 6 bases clipped from V and 4 bases from J, the junction kept 9 bases outside the gene matches. In germline, CDR1 is SGHNT, CDR2 YENEEA. This CDR3 spans 15 amino acids. This chain's CDR3 is CASSQGTNRYNEQFF. The DNA for the CDR3 is TGTGCCAGCAGTCAAGGGACTAACCGTTACAATGAGCAGTTCTTC.

The chain recombines TRBV5-1 with TRBJ2-3, with 15 bases matching TRBD2. The CDR3 sequence is 17 residues long. The junction had 6 bases not matched to a gene; V was cut back by 4 bases and J by 3 bases. CDR1 is SGHRS and CDR2 is YFSETQ in the germline V gene. The CDR3 sequence is CASSRGLAGGPTDTQYF. Here the CDR3 DNA reads TGCGCCAGCAGCCGAGGACTAGCGGGAGGGCCGACAGATACGCAGTATTTT.

The V call is TRBV4-1, the J call TRBJ2-7; the match to TRBD2 covers 12 bases. CDR3 length: 16 residues. Losses at the gene ends were 3 bases for V and 3 bases for J; bases not matched to a gene: 6. The germline gives CDR1 MGHRA, CDR2 YSYEKL. Here the CDR3 DNA reads TGCGCCAGCAGCCACCTCCTAGCGGGGGGGATCTACGAGCAGTACTTC. It is translated as CASSHLLAGGIYEQYF.

The CDR3 DNA follows: TGTGCCAGCAGTACCCGACTAGCGGGGGGGATAAATGAGCAGTTCTTC. This sequence encodes CASSTRLAGGINEQFF. The chain combines TRBV27 with TRBJ2-1, with 14 nucleotides matching TRBD2. The V gene end was trimmed by 5 bases and the J gene end by 7 bases; junction bases not matched to a gene: 7. CDR1 is MNHEY and CDR2 is SMNVEV in the germline V gene (reference sequence). The CDR3 is 16 residues long.

The chain employs TRBV13 and TRBJ2-7; 10 nucleotides match TRBD2. The CDR3 consists of 14 residues. The V and J ends lost 7 bases and 2 bases, in that order; junction bases with no gene match: 5. Germline V lookup: CDR1 PRHDT, CDR2 FYEKMQ (reference sequence). The CDR3 reads CASKRAGGPYEQYF. Written as DNA, the CDR3 is TGTGCCAGCAAACGAGCGGGAGGGCCCTACGAGCAGTACTTC.

The chain joins TRBV6-5 to TRBJ2-2, with D uncertain. The CDR3 totals 13 residues. The ends were cut back, 8 bases at V and 5 bases at J, with 12 bases in the middle. Germline assignment: CDR1 MNHEY and CDR2 SVGAGI. The CDR3, as DNA: TGTGCCAGCTCCTCCTCTCTAACCGGGGAGCTGTTTTTT. Amino acids: CASSSSLTGELFF.